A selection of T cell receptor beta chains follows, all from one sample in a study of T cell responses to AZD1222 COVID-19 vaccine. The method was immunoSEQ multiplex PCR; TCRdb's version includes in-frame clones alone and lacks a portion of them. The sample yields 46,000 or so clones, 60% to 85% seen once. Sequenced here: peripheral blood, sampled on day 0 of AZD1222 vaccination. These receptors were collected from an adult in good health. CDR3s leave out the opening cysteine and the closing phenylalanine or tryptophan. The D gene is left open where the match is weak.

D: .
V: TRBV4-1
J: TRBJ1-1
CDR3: ASSLGQNTEAF

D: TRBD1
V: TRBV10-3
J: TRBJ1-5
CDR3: AISWTGGREPQH

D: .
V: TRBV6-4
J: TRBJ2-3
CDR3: ASSDSGLSTDTQY

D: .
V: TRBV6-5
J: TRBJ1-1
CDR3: ASSYSGSGTEAF

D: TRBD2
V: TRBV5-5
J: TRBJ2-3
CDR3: ASSLGLAGGPRTDTQY

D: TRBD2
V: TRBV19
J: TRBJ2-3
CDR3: ASSSGAGGLTDTQY

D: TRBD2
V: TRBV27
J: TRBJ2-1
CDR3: ASRTSGGYNEQF

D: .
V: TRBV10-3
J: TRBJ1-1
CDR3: AISDEGRGATEAF

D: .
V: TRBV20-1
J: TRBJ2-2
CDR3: SASKGRGTGELF

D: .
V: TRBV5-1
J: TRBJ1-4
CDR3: ASSLASPGDEKLF

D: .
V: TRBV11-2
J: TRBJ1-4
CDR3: ASSLPGATEKLF

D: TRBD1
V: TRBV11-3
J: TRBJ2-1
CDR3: ASSSLGTGGKNEQF

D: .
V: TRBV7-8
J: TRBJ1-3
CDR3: ASSQQTPPGNTIY

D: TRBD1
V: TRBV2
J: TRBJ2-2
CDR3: ASRGTGTNTGELF

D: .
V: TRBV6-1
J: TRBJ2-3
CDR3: ASSDPIQLAGADTQY

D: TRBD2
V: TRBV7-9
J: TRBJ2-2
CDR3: ASSLPSGGWTGELF

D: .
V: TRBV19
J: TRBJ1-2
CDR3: ASTRGGGYGYT

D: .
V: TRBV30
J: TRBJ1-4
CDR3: AWSSRATNEKLF

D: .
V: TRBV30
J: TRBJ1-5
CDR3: AWSDVSNQPQH

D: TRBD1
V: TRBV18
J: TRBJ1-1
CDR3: ASSPPRGQGNTEAF

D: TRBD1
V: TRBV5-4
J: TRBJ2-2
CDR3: ASSTDRVRELF

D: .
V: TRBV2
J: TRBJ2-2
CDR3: ASSARGSDTGELF

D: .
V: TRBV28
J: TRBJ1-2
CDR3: ASFRTSVYGYT

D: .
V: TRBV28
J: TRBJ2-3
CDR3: ASSLAGETDTQY

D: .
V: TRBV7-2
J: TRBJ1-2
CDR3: ASSLNPTAYGYT

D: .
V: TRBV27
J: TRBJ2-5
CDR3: ASSLTSGASKETQY

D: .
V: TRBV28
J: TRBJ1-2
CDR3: ASSLDSYGYT

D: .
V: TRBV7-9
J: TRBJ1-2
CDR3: ASSLQTNWGYGYT

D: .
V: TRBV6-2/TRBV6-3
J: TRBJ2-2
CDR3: ASSSHGGPTNTGELF

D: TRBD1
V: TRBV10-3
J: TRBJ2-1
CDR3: AIRAGQGSHNEQF

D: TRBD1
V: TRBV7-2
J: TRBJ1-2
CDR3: ASSLGQGEGYT

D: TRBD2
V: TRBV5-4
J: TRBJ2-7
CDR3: ASSMVAGGPTYEQY

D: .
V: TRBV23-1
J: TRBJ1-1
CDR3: ASSPNVAGNFLAF

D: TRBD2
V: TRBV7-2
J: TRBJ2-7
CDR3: ASSSTSGRREQY

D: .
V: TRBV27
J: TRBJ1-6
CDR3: ASMDNNTPLH

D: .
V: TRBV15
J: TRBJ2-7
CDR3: ATSRDRREGYEQY

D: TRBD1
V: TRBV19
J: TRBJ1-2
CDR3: ASRTRDRGRDYGYT

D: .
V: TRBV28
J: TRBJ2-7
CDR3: ASRPTGKDYEQY

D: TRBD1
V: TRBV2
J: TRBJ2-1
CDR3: ASSARQGQVDEQF

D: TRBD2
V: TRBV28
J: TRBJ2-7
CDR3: ASSLTKGLAVYEQY

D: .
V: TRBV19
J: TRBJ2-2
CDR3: ASSIKAVTGELF

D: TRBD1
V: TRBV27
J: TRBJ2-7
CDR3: ASSLGRGQGSYEQY

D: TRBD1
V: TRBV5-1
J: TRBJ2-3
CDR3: ASSLGQGRPGPDTQY

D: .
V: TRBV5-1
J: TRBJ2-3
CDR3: ASSLGDTDTQY

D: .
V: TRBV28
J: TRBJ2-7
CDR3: ASSPFVGAYEQY

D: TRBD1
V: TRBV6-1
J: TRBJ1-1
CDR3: ASSEGTGPNTEAF